A selection of T cell receptor beta chains follows, all from one sample in a study of T cells after yellow fever vaccination. TCRdb independently ran MiXCR on the 5' RACE reads; one entry per CDR3 protein. Among under 300,000 distinct CDR3 sequences, approximately 6.8% were seen once, and the ten largest hold approximately 1.1%. This specimen was CD4+ T cells sorted from PBMCs, taken on the day of the yellow fever booster vaccination. These receptors came from a man between 25 and 39 years old who received the YFV17D yellow fever vaccine. Both conserved end residues are part of each CDR3. D genes are given only for firm matches. The size of a clone is reported for some rows only, either as once, few or many, or as a class for expanded clones.

v_gene	j_gene	abundance	d_gene	CDR3nt	CDR3aa
TRBV7-7	TRBJ2-1	many	TRBD2	TGTGCTAGCAGCTTAACTTTCCTAGCGGGTTACAATGAGCAGTTCTTC	CASSLTFLAGYNEQFF
TRBV20-1	TRBJ2-3	few	TRBD2	TGCAGTGCCAACCCAGCGGGGGCCTCCACAGATACGCAGTATTTT	CSANPAGASTDTQYF
TRBV10-3	TRBJ1-5	NA	NA	TGTGCCATCAGTGAGTCAAATCAGCCCCAGCATTTT	CAISESNQPQHF
TRBV4-3	TRBJ2-4	few	NA	TGCGCCAGCAGCCAATCCCAACCCGCGGGAGCCAAAAACATTCAGTACTTC	CASSQSQPAGAKNIQYF
TRBV7-2	TRBJ2-1	few	TRBD2	TGTGCCAGCTCCGGGACTAGCGGAAACTACAATGAGCAGTTCTTC	CASSGTSGNYNEQFF
TRBV12-3/TRBV12-4	TRBJ2-4	few	TRBD2	TGTGCCAGCAACCCTAGCGGGAGGGTTAAGAAAAACATTCAGTACTTC	CASNPSGRVKKNIQYF
TRBV29-1	TRBJ2-1	many	NA	TGCAGCGTTGACAATTTTTCCCCGGGATGGAATGAGCAGTTCTTC	CSVDNFSPGWNEQFF
TRBV12-3/TRBV12-4	TRBJ2-5	few	NA	TGTGCCAGCAGTTTCGGCGGGCCCCAAGAGACCCAGTACTTC	CASSFGGPQETQYF
TRBV10-3	TRBJ2-6	many	NA	TGTGCCATCAACGGACGGTCCTCTGGGGCCAACGTCCTGACTTTC	CAINGRSSGANVLTF
TRBV4-3	TRBJ1-5	few	NA	TGCGCCAGCAGCCAAGATTCAGGGAAGGATCAGCCCCAGCATTTT	CASSQDSGKDQPQHF
TRBV6-5	TRBJ2-5	few	TRBD2	TGTGCCAGCAGTTACTCGAGAACTAGCGGGAGAGGGTCCCAGGCCCAGTACTTC	CASSYSRTSGRGSQAQYF
TRBV30	TRBJ2-1	few	NA	TGTGCCTGGACCTATCGGGATGAGCAGTTCTTC	CAWTYRDEQFF
TRBV7-8	TRBJ2-7	many	NA	TGTGCCAGCAGCTTCGGAGAGGATGGGGGCTACGAGCAGTACTTC	CASSFGEDGGYEQYF
TRBV20-1	TRBJ2-4	few	NA	TGCAGTGCTAGGAGGAAGGATGGGGCAGGAGCCAAAAACATTCAGTACTTC	CSARRKDGAGAKNIQYF
TRBV7-2	TRBJ2-7	NA	TRBD2	TGTGCCAGCAGCAAACGGACTAGCGGATCCACCTACGAGCAGTACTTC	CASSKRTSGSTYEQYF
TRBV7-2	TRBJ2-1	many	TRBD2	TGTGCCAGCAGCTTAGCTGGGACTACCTACAATGAGCAGTTCTTC	CASSLAGTTYNEQFF
TRBV5-1	TRBJ2-3	many	TRBD2	TGCGCCAGCAGCGCCGGGACTAGCGGGTTCACAGATACGCAGTATTTT	CASSAGTSGFTDTQYF
TRBV20-1	TRBJ2-5	many	NA	TGCAGTGCCAGCCCCCAGGCGGGGGAGACCCAGTACTTC	CSASPQAGETQYF